Below, 5 T cell receptor beta chains from the same sample are listed, as sequenced in a study of graft-versus-host responses after intestinal transplantation. These receptors have no known antigen. Sequencing used immunoSEQ multiplex PCR; TCRdb keeps in-frame clones, though not all of them. The sample lists approximately 110,000 clones; around 92% were seen once. The sequenced sample was unstimulated CD8+ T cells sorted from spleen or lymph node cells, obtained before transplant. The receptor set was obtained from a human donor who was the organ donor for an intestinal transplant.

The table lists this clone with a count of one. This chain connects TRBV9 to TRBJ2-1, with 8 nucleotides matching TRBD2. Trimming removed 0 bases from V and 8 bases from J; junction bases left unmatched: 7. CDR3 length: 15 residues. Germline V gives CDR1 SGDLS, CDR2 YYNGEE. The chain's CDR3 is CASSVGAGTSDEQFF. As DNA, the CDR3 is TGTGCCAGCAGCGTAGGAGCGGGGACTAGTGATGAGCAGTTCTTC.

The rearrangement joins TRBV13 to TRBJ2-1; D not resolved. The CDR3 covers 17 residues. Deletions cut 2 bases from V and 2 bases from J, with 16 bases between. Germline V lookup: CDR1 PRHDT, CDR2 FYEKMQ (reference sequence). CDR3 protein: CASSLIGGWYTYNEQFF. Here the CDR3 DNA reads TGTGCCAGCAGCTTAATTGGTGGCTGGTATACCTACAATGAGCAGTTCTTC.

The gene calls are TRBV9 and TRBJ2-2, with 8 bases lining up with TRBD1. V shed 3 bases, J shed 1 base, and the junction held 8 bases outside the gene matches. The CDR3 runs to 17 residues. Germline V gene data show CDR1 as SGDLS and CDR2 as YYNGEE. As DNA, the CDR3 is TGTGCCAGCAGCGACTCGGTTGACAGGGGGAACACCGGGGAGCTGTTTTTT. It specifies CASSDSVDRGNTGELFF.

The rearrangement uses TRBV19 and TRBJ2-1; a possible D gene is TRBD1 (7 bases). The CDR3 is made up of 14 amino acids. Germline V gene sequence: CDR1 LNHDA, CDR2 SQIVND (reference sequence). Trimming removed 7 bases from V and 7 bases from J, with 17 bases in between. Written as DNA, the CDR3 is TGTGCCAGTACCAGGGGGGCTGGGGGGAATGAGCAGTTCTTC. Translating gives CASTRGAGGNEQFF.

The CDR3 nucleotides are TGCGCCAGCAGCCAAACCCGACCCACGGGGAGCTACTATGGCTACACCTTC. Translating gives CASSQTRPTGSYYGYTF. The chain recombines TRBV4-1 with TRBJ1-2; no clear D gene. V lost 2 bases, J lost 3 bases, and 19 bases lay in between. CDR1 and CDR2 (germline): MGHRA, YSYEKL. The CDR3 has 17 amino acids.